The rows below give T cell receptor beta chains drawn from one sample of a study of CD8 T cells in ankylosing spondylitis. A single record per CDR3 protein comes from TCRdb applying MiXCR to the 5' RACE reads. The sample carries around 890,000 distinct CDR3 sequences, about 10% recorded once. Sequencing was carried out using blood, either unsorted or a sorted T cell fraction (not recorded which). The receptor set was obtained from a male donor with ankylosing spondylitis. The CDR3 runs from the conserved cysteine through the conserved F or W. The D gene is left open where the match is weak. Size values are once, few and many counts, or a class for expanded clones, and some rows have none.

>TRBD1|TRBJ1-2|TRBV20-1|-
CSARTGFLGYTF
TGCAGTGCTCGGACAGGATTTCTTGGCTACACCTTC
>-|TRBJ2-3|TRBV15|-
CATSRVPHGLSPDTQYF
TGTGCCACCAGCAGAGTCCCGCATGGACTATCCCCAGATACGCAGTATTTT
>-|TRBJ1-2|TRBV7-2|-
CASSFYTDDGYTF
TGTGCCAGCAGCTTTTATACGGACGATGGCTACACCTTC
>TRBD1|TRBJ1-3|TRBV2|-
CASRPSLGQGVNTIYF
TGTGCCAGCAGGCCTTCCCTGGGACAGGGCGTGAACACCATATATTTT
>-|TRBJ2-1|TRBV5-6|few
CASSGRLGTYNEQFF
TGTGCCAGCAGCGGGCGTCTGGGCACCTACAATGAGCAGTTCTTC
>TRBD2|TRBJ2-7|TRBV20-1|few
CSATRLAGAYEQYF
TGCAGTGCGACCCGACTAGCGGGAGCTTACGAGCAGTACTTC
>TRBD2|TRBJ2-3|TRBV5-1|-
CASSLAQNRAGRADTQYF
TGCGCCAGCAGCTTGGCGCAAAACAGAGCGGGAAGGGCAGATACGCAGTATTTT
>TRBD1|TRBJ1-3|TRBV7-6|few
CASRSTGGVGNTIYF
TGTGCCAGCAGGTCGACAGGGGGTGTGGGAAACACCATATATTTT
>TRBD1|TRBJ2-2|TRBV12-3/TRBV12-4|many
CASRRQGATGELFF
TGTGCCAGCAGGAGACAGGGGGCGACGGGGGAGCTGTTTTTT
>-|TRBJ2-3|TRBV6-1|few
CASREGLRTDTQYF
TGTGCCAGCAGGGAAGGACTACGCACAGATACGCAGTATTTT
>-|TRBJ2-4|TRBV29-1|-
CSVEENYGVNIQYF
TGCAGCGTTGAAGAGAACTACGGGGTTAACATTCAGTACTTC
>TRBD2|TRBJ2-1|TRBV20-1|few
CSAKLGEGKQFF
TGCAGTGCTAAGTTGGGGGAGGGGAAGCAGTTCTTC
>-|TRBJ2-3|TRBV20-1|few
CSAASGGGRRGTDTQYF
TGCAGTGCCGCTAGTGGAGGGGGGCGCCGGGGCACAGATACGCAGTATTTT
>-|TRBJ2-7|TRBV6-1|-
CASSVGAQGPYEQYF
TGTGCCAGCAGTGTGGGAGCACAGGGACCTTACGAGCAGTACTTC
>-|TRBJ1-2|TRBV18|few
CASSPPSLWGGYTF
TGTGCCAGCTCACCACCGTCTTTGTGGGGTGGCTACACCTTC
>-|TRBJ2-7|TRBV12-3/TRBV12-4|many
CASRDNSYEQYF
TGTGCCAGCCGGGACAACTCCTACGAGCAGTACTTC
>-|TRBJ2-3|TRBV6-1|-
CASRRTGGADTQYF
TGTGCCAGCAGACGTACTGGGGGAGCGGATACGCAGTATTTT
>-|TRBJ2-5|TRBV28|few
CASSPPGGAETQYF
TGTGCCAGCAGCCCCCCGGGGGGCGCAGAGACCCAGTACTTC
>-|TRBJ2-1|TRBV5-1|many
CASSLPGNEQFF
TGCGCCAGCAGCTTGCCGGGTAATGAGCAGTTCTTC
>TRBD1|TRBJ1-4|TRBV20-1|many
CSARTGSEYGEKLFF
TGCAGTGCTAGGACAGGGTCCGAGTACGGTGAAAAACTGTTTTTT
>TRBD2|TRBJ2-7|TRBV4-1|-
CASSQAGLAAYEQYF
TGCGCCAGCAGCCAAGCCGGACTAGCGGCCTACGAGCAGTACTTC
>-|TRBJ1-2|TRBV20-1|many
CSAAPGQIYYGYTF
TGCAGTGCTGCCCCGGGTCAGATATACTATGGCTACACCTTC
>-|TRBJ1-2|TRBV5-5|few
CASSLAMGVSYTF
TGTGCCAGCAGCTTGGCTATGGGAGTAAGCTACACCTTC
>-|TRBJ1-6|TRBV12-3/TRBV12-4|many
CASTGRVNSPLHF
TGTGCCTCAACAGGGAGGGTTAATTCACCCCTCCACTTT
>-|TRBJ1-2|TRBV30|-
CAWSGNRRSNYGYTF
TGTGCCTGGAGTGGGAACAGGCGGTCTAACTATGGCTACACCTTC
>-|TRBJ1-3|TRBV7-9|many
CASSLTEGNTIYF
TGTGCCAGCAGCTTAACGGAAGGAAACACCATATATTTT
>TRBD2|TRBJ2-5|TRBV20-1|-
CSARDYLQETQYF
TGCAGTGCTCGGGACTACCTACAAGAGACCCAGTACTTC